The 9 T cell receptor beta chains listed next were all sequenced from one sample in a study of blood T cell repertoires in COVID-19. Using immunoSEQ multiplex PCR, the repertoire was profiled, and TCRdb retains in-frame clones only, with some absent. This sample has approximately 120,000 clones, with roughly 86% found just once. Specimen: peripheral blood. All receptors derive from a human donor in a cohort sampled during active COVID-19.

The chain couples TRBV19 to TRBJ1-6; D ambiguous. Germline CDR1 reads LNHDA; CDR2 reads SQIVND (reference sequence). Trimming took 2 bases from V and 8 from J, leaving 10 bases between them. The CDR3 totals 14 residues. The CDR3 spells CASSIFGRDSPLHF. The CDR3 region has the DNA TGTGCCAGTAGTATATTCGGTAGAGATTCACCCCTCCACTTT.

This chain links TRBV29-1 with TRBJ1-1; maybe TRBD1 (5 bases). This CDR3 has 12 residues. Trimming cost V 7 bases and J 4 bases, with 13 bases left between them. Per the germline V gene, CDR1 is SQVTM and CDR2 is ANQGSEA. This chain's CDR3 is CSATRGGTEAFF. DNA for the CDR3: TGCAGCGCGACGCGGGGGGGCACTGAAGCTTTCTTT.

The chain is built from TRBV4-3 and TRBJ2-3; TRBD2 agrees at 7 bases. CDR1 and CDR2 from the germline V gene are LGHNA and YSLEER. The CDR3 extends over 21 amino acids. V gave up 1 base and J gave up 0 bases; unmatched junction bases: 19. The CDR3 region has the DNA TGCGCCAGCAGCCAAGTGGGGTCAGTAAGCGGGACTCCTTCTAGCACAGATACGCAGTATTTT. Translated: CASSQVGSVSGTPSSTDTQYF.

This chain connects TRBV5-1 to TRBJ1-2; possible D gene TRBD1, 6 bases. The V end was cut by 4 bases, the J end by 6 bases, with 22 bases between. The CDR3 totals 16 residues. Germline CDR1 is SGHRS and CDR2 is YFSETQ. CDR3 bases: TGCGCCAGCAGCCCCTGGGGGGGCCGCAACGGCGATGGCTACACCTTC. Protein: CASSPWGGRNGDGYTF.

This chain uses TRBV19 with TRBJ2-7; 13 bases match TRBD2. J was trimmed by 10 bases and V by 5 bases; bases with no gene match: 5. Germline V gives CDR1 LNHDA, CDR2 SQIVND (reference sequence). This CDR3 spans 13 amino acids. The CDR3 DNA sequence: TGTGCCAGTAGTCTGGGACTAGCGGGACCCCAGTACTTC. Translating gives CASSLGLAGPQYF.

The CDR3 reads CASSAQPGLAANEQFF. As DNA, the CDR3 is TGTGCCAGCAGCGCCCAGCCGGGACTAGCTGCGAATGAGCAGTTCTTC. The chain links TRBV7-3 to TRBJ2-1; 9 positions agree with TRBD2. CDR3 length: 16 residues. Germline V CDR1 and CDR2: SGHTA, FQGTGA. V lost 5 bases and J lost 7; bases outside the gene matches: 12.

V gene TRBV19 combines with J gene TRBJ1-6, with TRBD1 matching over 8 bases. J gave up 7 bases and V 6 bases, and 11 bases lay outside the gene matches. The CDR3 length is 16 residues. Germline assignment: CDR1 LNHDA and CDR2 SQIVND (reference sequence). The CDR3, as DNA: TGTGCCAGTAGACCTCTGCGACAGGGGCAGAATTCACCCCTCCACTTT. Translation gives CASRPLRQGQNSPLHF.

The CDR3 DNA reads as TGTGCCAGCTCCGAGTACGGGATCTCTGGAAACACCATATATTTT. It encodes CASSEYGISGNTIYF. This chain joins TRBV18 and TRBJ1-3; D unresolved. The germline gives CDR1 KGHSH, CDR2 LQKENI. This CDR3 is 15 amino acids long. V dropped 6 bases and J dropped 0 bases, with 12 bases sitting between them.

This clone appeared a few times. The J gene is TRBJ2-7, the V gene TRBV5-4; 7 bases are a match to TRBD1. After removal of 3 bases from V and 0 bases from J, the junction contained 9 bases not matched to a gene. The CDR3 runs to 16 residues. Germline V CDR1 and CDR2: SGHNT, YYREEE (reference sequence). The CDR3 DNA sequence: TGTGCCAGCAGCTCGGGGTTGGGACAGTCCTCCTACGAGCAGTACTTC. Its translation: CASSSGLGQSSYEQYF.